A single sample is the source of the 28 T cell receptor beta chains below, sequenced in a study of Graves' ophthalmopathy and Graves' hyperthyroidism. Beta-chain TCR CDR3 regions were amplified from RNA transcripts. Second-round multiplex PCR came after a first-round RT-PCR that employed HTBI primers. MiXCR, applied by TCRdb to the multiplex PCR reads, yields one record per CDR3 protein. The sample has 210,000 or so distinct CDR3 sequences; over 25% are singletons. Sample: peripheral blood. Every receptor here comes from a man between 50 and 59 years old with Graves' ophthalmopathy.

CDR3 region: CASSTKYRVETEAFF. The CDR3 DNA sequence: TGTGCCAGCAGTACGAAATACAGGGTTGAGACTGAAGCTTTCTTT. The chain carries TRBV6-1 and TRBJ1-1; perhaps TRBD1 as D (6 bases). Deletions cut 5 bases from V and 5 bases from J, with 18 bases between. CDR1 and CDR2 from the germline V gene are MNHNS and SASEGT. The CDR3 covers 15 residues.

The rearrangement uses TRBV5-1 and TRBJ1-2; D call uncertain. The CDR3 is 12 amino acids. Germline V CDR1 and CDR2: SGHRS, YFSETQ. V lost 5 bases and J lost 6, with 11 bases in between. The CDR3 protein is CASRYLQNGYTF. The CDR3, as DNA: TGCGCCAGCAGATATTTACAGAATGGCTACACCTTC.

This clonotype was detected ten times or more. The rearrangement uses TRBV29-1 and TRBJ2-4; 10 bases are shared with TRBD2. The germline CDR1 and CDR2 sequences are SQVTM and ANQGSEA. The CDR3 is 16 residues long. V trimming: 3 bases; J trimming: 8 bases; junction bases outside the gene matches: 13. Here the CDR3 reads CSVDEGLAGDLDIQYF. The DNA for the CDR3 is TGCAGCGTTGACGAGGGGCTAGCGGGAGATTTGGACATTCAGTACTTC.

The chain couples TRBV12-3 or TRBV12-4 to TRBJ2-7; D gene unclear. V dropped 5 bases and J dropped 2 bases, with 13 bases sitting between them. The length of the CDR3 is 14 residues. The CDR3 spells CASSGNNNPYEQYF. The CDR3 DNA reads as TGTGCCAGCAGTGGGAATAATAACCCCTACGAGCAGTACTTC.

There are a few counts of this clonotype. This rearrangement joins TRBV20-1 to TRBJ2-5; 11 nucleotides agree with TRBD1. Per the germline V gene, CDR1 is DFQATT and CDR2 is SNEGSKA (reference sequence). This CDR3 is built from 15 residues. After removal of 1 base from V and 2 bases from J, the junction contained 3 bases not matched to a gene. The CDR3 nucleotides are TGCAGTGCTAGAGGGACAGGGGGCTTACAAGAGACCCAGTACTTC. It translates to CSARGTGGLQETQYF.

This clonotype has at least ten counts. The rearrangement uses TRBV4-3 and TRBJ2-2; the match to TRBD2 covers 7 bases. The CDR3 spans 15 residues. Unmatched junction bases numbered 2, after V lost 3 bases and J lost 1 base. CDR1 and CDR2 (germline): LGHNA, YSLEER. CDR3 residues: CASSQSSGNTGELFF. DNA for the CDR3: TGCGCCAGCAGCCAGTCTAGCGGGAACACCGGGGAGCTGTTTTTT.

This clonotype has at least ten counts. The gene calls are TRBV11-2 and TRBJ2-5; maybe TRBD1 (5 bases). V was shortened by 6 bases and J by 0 bases, with 17 bases between the two germline ends. In germline, CDR1 is SGHAT, CDR2 FQNNGV. The CDR3 runs to 16 residues. CDR3 region: CASSGATVLYQETQYF. CDR3 DNA: TGTGCCAGCAGTGGGGCGACAGTGCTGTACCAAGAGACCCAGTACTTC.

This clonotype appeared many times. The rearrangement uses TRBV7-2 and TRBJ2-4; 9 bases match TRBD2. The CDR3 length is 16 residues. The junction had 8 bases not matched to a gene; V was cut back by 0 bases and J by 8 bases. Germline loops: CDR1 SGHTA, CDR2 FQGNSA. The CDR3 DNA reads TGTGCCAGCAGCTTAGCTGGGCGGGAGGGCCTGGACATTCAGTACTTC. The encoded protein is CASSLAGREGLDIQYF.

This clonotype appeared many times. This chain connects TRBV27 to TRBJ2-7; 9 bases are a match to TRBD2. Trimming at V came to 2 bases and at J to 6 bases, leaving 5 bases not matched to a gene. Germline V CDR1 and CDR2: MNHEY, SMNVEV (reference sequence). This CDR3 is 14 amino acids long. This CDR3 is CASSLGLAGSEQYF. Here the CDR3 DNA reads TGTGCCAGCAGTTTAGGGCTAGCGGGATCCGAGCAGTACTTC.

In its sample, this clonotype was seen a few times. Its ends do not fully match the called genes, so a read error is possible. The J gene is TRBJ1-2, the V gene TRBV15, with 7 bases identical to TRBD1. Germline CDR1 is LNHNV and CDR2 is YYDKDF (reference sequence). This CDR3 has 15 residues. CDR3 residues: CATSRDPDNRDRLNF. The CDR3, as DNA: TGTGCCACCAGCAGAGACCCAGACAACCGGGACAGACTAAACTTC.

This clonotype was counted ten times or more. This chain joins TRBV29-1 and TRBJ2-5; D call uncertain. Germline V CDR1 and CDR2: SQVTM, ANQGSEA. This CDR3 is 11 amino acids long. The V end lost 2 bases, the J end lost 4 bases, and 5 bases lay between the germline ends. In DNA form, the CDR3 reads TGCAGCGTTGAACCCCGAGAGACCCAGTACTTC. As protein: CSVEPRETQYF.

This clonotype was recorded many times. The chain joins TRBV12-3 or TRBV12-4 to TRBJ2-5; D gene unclear. The CDR3 length is 13 residues. Deletions cut 4 bases from V and 4 bases from J, with 10 bases between. The CDR3 here is CASSWAVGETQYF. DNA for the CDR3: TGTGCCAGCAGTTGGGCGGTGGGAGAGACCCAGTACTTC.

This clonotype was seen repeatedly, ten times or more. This sequence joins TRBV24-1 and TRBJ2-5, with 7 nucleotides matching TRBD1. The J segment lost 5 bases and the V segment lost 5 bases, leaving 10 bases of the junction unmatched. The CDR3 contains 15 residues. CDR1 is KGHDR, CDR2 SFDVKD, per germline. CDR3 protein: CATSAFRTGEETQYF. In DNA form, the CDR3 reads TGTGCCACCAGTGCGTTCCGGACAGGCGAGGAGACCCAGTACTTC.

This clonotype was counted at least ten times. J is TRBJ2-2 and V is TRBV7-6, with 10 bases lining up with TRBD2. The CDR3 is 17 amino acids. Germline assignment: CDR1 SGHVS and CDR2 FNYEAQ. Trimming cost V 1 base and J 3 bases; bases outside gene matches: 5. CDR3 nucleotides: TGTGCCAGCAGCTTAGGCCTAGCGGGAGCTGACACCGGGGAGCTGTTTTTT. Translated: CASSLGLAGADTGELFF.

This clonotype has a count of ten or more. This chain uses TRBV6-6 with TRBJ1-5; TRBD1 aligns across 7 bases. The CDR3 sequence is 18 residues long. Trimming removed 6 bases from V and 0 bases from J; junction bases left unmatched: 14. The germline gives CDR1 MNHNY, CDR2 SVGAGI (reference sequence). This CDR3 is CASSPRGDRVYSNQPQHF. The CDR3 nucleotides read TGTGCCAGCAGCCCCCGGGGGGACAGAGTCTATAGCAATCAGCCCCAGCATTTT.

The sample holds many counts of this clonotype. The V call is TRBV19, the J call TRBJ2-7; 9 bases align to TRBD1. Germline V gives CDR1 LNHDA, CDR2 SQIVND (reference sequence). With V trimmed by 5 bases and J by 6 bases, 11 bases remained unmatched. The CDR3 runs to 15 residues. The CDR3 DNA reads TGTGCCAGTAGTCTTACGGGACAGGGAGGCTCCGAGCAGTACTTC. Its translation: CASSLTGQGGSEQYF.

This chain connects TRBV6-2 or TRBV6-3 to TRBJ2-2; D is uncertain. Germline assignment: CDR1 MNHEY and CDR2 SVGEGT. Trimming pared 2 bases from V and 9 bases from J, leaving 7 bases between. The CDR3 runs to 12 residues. CDR3 sequence reads: CASSYGIWELFF. The CDR3 DNA reads as TGTGCCAGCAGTTACGGGATTTGGGAGCTGTTTTTT.

This clonotype has at least ten counts. V usage is TRBV5-1 and J usage is TRBJ2-5, with 10 bases that match TRBD1. The junction had 6 bases not matched to a gene; V was cut back by 5 bases and J by 2 bases. The CDR3 sequence is 15 residues long. Germline CDR1 reads SGHRS; CDR2 reads YFSETQ. CDR3 residues: CASRDRDRGQETQYF. DNA for the CDR3: TGCGCCAGCAGGGACCGGGACAGGGGTCAAGAGACCCAGTACTTC.

The sample holds many counts of this clonotype. The CDR3 region is CASIWRGLLAGDDTGELFF. The CDR3 nucleotides read TGTGCCAGCATCTGGAGGGGGCTACTAGCGGGAGATGACACCGGGGAGCTGTTTTTT. The chain carries TRBV7-3 and TRBJ2-2; TRBD2 matches at 11 bases. CDR3 length: 19 residues. The V and J ends lost 7 bases and 3 bases, in that order; junction bases with no gene match: 16. CDR1 and CDR2 from the germline V gene are SGHTA and FQGTGA. The full variable domain, its missing parts supplied by reference TRBV7-3 and TRBJ2-2, is GAGVSQTPSNKVTEKGKYVELRCDPISGHTALYWYRQSLGQGPEFLIYFQGTGAADDSGLPNDRFFAVRPEGSVSTLKIQRTERGDSAVYLCASIWRGLLAGDDTGELFFGEGSRLTVL.

This clonotype has a handful of counts. This chain links TRBV15 with TRBJ2-7, with TRBD2 as a possible D gene (5 bases). Germline assignment: CDR1 LNHNV and CDR2 YYDKDF (reference sequence). V dropped 0 bases and J dropped 2 bases, with 8 bases sitting between them. The CDR3 is 14 amino acids. The CDR3 DNA reads as TGTGCCACCAGCAGAGATCACGGGGCCTACGAGCAGTACTTC. The encoded protein is CATSRDHGAYEQYF. Full variable domain (outside the CDR3, taken from reference TRBV15 and TRBJ2-7): DAMVIQNPRYQVTQFGKPVTLSCSQTLNHNVMYWYQQKSSQAPKLLFHYYDKDFNNEADTPDNFQSRRPNTSFCFLDIRSPGLGDTAMYLCATSRDHGAYEQYFGPGTRLTVT.

Many counts were recorded for this clonotype. The genes are TRBV6-2 or TRBV6-3 and TRBJ2-7; D is perhaps TRBD1 (5 bases). Germline V gene lookup returns CDR1 MNHEY and CDR2 SVGEGT. CDR3 length: 14 amino acids. Trimming stripped 5 bases from V and 2 bases from J, with 13 bases between. The CDR3 protein is CASSPQVHAYEQYF. CDR3 bases: TGTGCCAGCAGTCCACAGGTCCATGCCTACGAGCAGTACTTC.

This clonotype was detected ten times or more. The gene calls are TRBV12-3 or TRBV12-4 and TRBJ2-7; 11 nucleotides agree with TRBD1. CDR3 length: 15 amino acids. V shed 6 bases, J shed 3 bases, and the junction held 7 bases outside the gene matches. CDR3 sequence (DNA): TGTGCCAGCAGCCTTGGACAGGGGGCAATCTACGAGCAGTACTTC. This encodes CASSLGQGAIYEQYF.

This clonotype was seen at least ten times. This rearrangement joins TRBV4-1 to TRBJ2-5; D might be TRBD2 (5 bases). The CDR3 covers 18 residues. V was trimmed by 3 bases and J by 7 bases, leaving 27 bases between them. Germline CDR1 is MGHRA and CDR2 is YSYEKL. DNA for the CDR3: TGCGCCAGCAGCCACACTAGAGACTCTAAGGCTCGCGGTGTGACCCAGTACTTC. It is translated as CASSHTRDSKARGVTQYF.

This clonotype was detected many times. The genes are TRBV20-1 and TRBJ2-4; 7 bases are a match to TRBD2. The CDR3 is made up of 13 amino acids. V shed 7 bases, J shed 2 bases, and the junction held 5 bases outside the gene matches. Germline CDR1 DFQATT, CDR2 SNEGSKA (reference sequence). CDR3 bases: TGCAGTGTCCGGAGCGGGACCAAAAACATTCAGTACTTC. The encoded protein is CSVRSGTKNIQYF.

This clonotype was counted ten times or more. CDR3 nucleotide sequence: TGCAGTGCTAGAGCCCGCTTAGGGGAGCCCCAGCATTTT. It yields the protein CSARARLGEPQHF. The chain links TRBV20-1 to TRBJ1-5; possibly TRBD1 for D (5 bases). The V gene's germline CDR1 is DFQATT and CDR2 SNEGSKA (reference sequence). The CDR3 totals 13 residues. Trimming removed 1 base from V and 8 bases from J, with 12 bases in between.

This clonotype was counted at least ten times. The V call is TRBV7-9, the J call TRBJ2-7, with a weak D call TRBD1 (5 bases). Germline V CDR1 and CDR2: SEHNR, FQNEAQ (reference sequence). Trimming shortened V by 0 bases and J by 6 bases, and 9 bases separated the two germline ends. The CDR3 has 13 residues. The CDR3 DNA sequence: TGTGCCAGCAGCTTAGCCGCAAGGGGCGAGCAGTACTTC. Its protein is CASSLAARGEQYF.

This clonotype was observed a handful of times. This chain joins TRBV6-7 and TRBJ2-7, with D uncertain. TRBV6-7 is placed among ORFs of uncertain function. CDR3 length equals 15 residues. Trimming took off 0 bases at V and 4 bases at J, with 13 bases between the two ends. DNA of the CDR3: TGTGCCAGCAGTTACTCCCAGGACGACTCTTACGAGCAGTACTTC. It translates to CASSYSQDDSYEQYF.

This clonotype was seen only a few times. The chain employs TRBV27 and TRBJ1-2; D possibly corresponds to TRBD1 (6 bases). V was clipped by 3 bases and J by 4 bases, with 12 bases between them. Looked up from germline, CDR1 is MNHEY and CDR2 is SMNVEV (reference sequence). This CDR3 is 14 amino acids long. CDR3 DNA sequence: TGTGCCAGCAGTTTGAGGGGGGCCGGCTATGGCTACACCTTC. Amino acids: CASSLRGAGYGYTF.